A single sample gave rise to the 21 T cell receptor beta chains below, sequenced in a study of early stage breast cancer tumors (dated by TCRdb to the late 2010s). The library relied on the immunoSEQ multiplex PCR assay. TCRdb obtained this table from immuneACCESS and retained in-frame rearrangements with V and J assigned. These tables miss some clones; where compared with another copy, unresolved V genes account for less than half of the shortfall, and the remainder is unexplained. This sample holds around 78,000 clones; around 85% were observed only once. The ten largest clones add up to approximately 3.7% of the sample. The specimen was blood. The receptor source for this set is a person in their sixties with breast cancer.

V gene TRBV11-3 combines with J gene TRBJ2-3, with TRBD2 matching 8 bases. The CDR3 has 17 residues. Germline V gene sequence: CDR1 SGHNT, CDR2 YENEEA. V lost 1 base, J lost 4 bases, and 10 bases stayed unmatched. CDR3 nucleotide sequence: TGTGCCAGCAGCTTAGCGCCCGGTAGCGGGACGTCAGATACGCAGTATTTT. Translated, it gives CASSLAPGSGTSDTQYF.

This clone was seen just once. This chain links TRBV9 with TRBJ2-1; D gene uncertain. The CDR3 contains 16 residues. Germline V gene data show CDR1 as SGDLS and CDR2 as YYNGEE. The V gene lost 0 bases and the J gene lost 3 bases, with 13 bases spanning the gap. CDR3 bases: TGTGCCAGCAGCGTAGGGGTCACGGGTAACTACAATGAGCAGTTCTTC. Translating gives CASSVGVTGNYNEQFF.

The chain employs TRBV9 and TRBJ2-5; TRBD2 matches 12 bases. J gave up 2 bases and V 4 bases, and 3 bases lay outside the gene matches. The CDR3 length is 15 residues. The V gene's germline CDR1 is SGDLS and CDR2 YYNGEE. CDR3 region: CASSLGLAGQETQYF. CDR3 in DNA: TGTGCCAGCAGCTTAGGACTAGCGGGACAAGAGACCCAGTACTTC.

The V and J genes are TRBV18 and TRBJ2-7, with a tentative D call TRBD1 (6 bases). Trimming pared 6 bases from V and 0 bases from J, leaving 12 bases between. This CDR3 spans 14 amino acids. Germline CDR1 is KGHSH and CDR2 is LQKENI. CDR3 in amino acids: CASSPGTNSYEQYF. In DNA form, the CDR3 reads TGTGCCAGCTCTCCCGGGACAAACTCCTACGAGCAGTACTTC.

The J gene is TRBJ2-4, the V gene TRBV28, with 12 bases that match TRBD2. From germline, CDR1 is MDHEN and CDR2 SYDVKM. The CDR3 sequence is 19 residues long. V lost 6 bases, J lost 0 bases, and 12 bases stayed unmatched. The CDR3 loop is CASSLGLAGRLQAKNIQYF. CDR3 DNA sequence: TGTGCCAGCAGCCTGGGACTAGCGGGCCGGCTACAAGCCAAAAACATTCAGTACTTC.

The rearrangement uses TRBV28 and TRBJ1-6; D gene ambiguous. CDR1 and CDR2 (germline): MDHEN, SYDVKM. This CDR3 spans 15 amino acids. V was cut by 8 bases and J by 2 bases, with 13 bases left in between. CDR3 coding DNA: TGTGCCAGCTCCAGTTTTGAAGCCTATAATTCACCCCTCCACTTT. It specifies CASSSFEAYNSPLHF.

V and J are TRBV30 and TRBJ2-3; perhaps TRBD2 as D (6 bases). The CDR3 runs 14 residues. The V gene's germline CDR1 is GTSNPN and CDR2 SVGIG (reference sequence). Trimming took off 8 bases at V and 2 bases at J, with 17 bases between the two ends. In DNA, the CDR3 is TGTGCCCGAGGCGCCGGGAGTCTCACAGATACGCAGTATTTT. Residues: CARGAGSLTDTQYF.

This clone came up once. The gene calls are TRBV19 and TRBJ1-3, with unresolved D. This CDR3 is built from 16 residues. Germline lookup yields CDR1 LNHDA and CDR2 SQIVND (reference sequence). The V end lost 10 bases, the J end lost 0 bases, and 19 bases lay between the germline ends. The CDR3 bases are TGTGCCACCCAATTCGACGGCCTTAACTCTGGAAACACCATATATTTT. Translating it yields CATQFDGLNSGNTIYF.

The J gene is TRBJ1-3, the V gene TRBV2; TRBD1 matches 8 bases. V lost 5 bases to trimming and J lost 0 bases; unmatched junction nucleotides: 9. The CDR3 is 17 amino acids. Germline V gene data show CDR1 as SNHLY and CDR2 as FYNNEI. The CDR3 region is CASSPGTGHFSGNTIYF. The DNA of the CDR3 is TGTGCCAGCAGTCCCGGGACAGGCCACTTCTCTGGAAACACCATATATTTT. Looking up the rest from reference TRBV2 and TRBJ1-3 gives the full variable domain: EPEVTQTPSHQVTQMGQEVILRCVPISNHLYFYWYRQILGQKVEFLVSFYNNEISEKSEIFDDQFSVERPDGSNFTLKIRSTKLEDSAMYFCASSPGTGHFSGNTIYFGEGSWLTVV.

This clone was recorded once. The rearrangement uses TRBV5-5 and TRBJ2-5; 9 bases line up with TRBD2. The CDR3 covers 15 residues. From germline, CDR1 is SGHKS and CDR2 YYEKEE (reference sequence). Unmatched junction bases numbered 4, after V lost 3 bases and J lost 1 base. The CDR3 region is CASSSVTSGQETQYF. The DNA for the CDR3 is TGTGCCAGCAGCTCAGTGACTAGCGGCCAAGAGACCCAGTACTTC.

The chain is built from TRBV30 and TRBJ1-3; no clear D. There are 14 residues in the CDR3. Per the germline V gene, CDR1 is GTSNPN and CDR2 is SVGIG (reference sequence). The V and J ends lost 3 bases and 2 bases respectively, with 11 bases between them. The CDR3 DNA reads as TGTGCCTGGAGCCCCCGGGGTACTGGAAACACCATATATTTT. This sequence encodes CAWSPRGTGNTIYF.

This chain links TRBV5-5 with TRBJ2-1, with TRBD1 matching over 7 bases. The V gene's germline CDR1 is SGHKS and CDR2 YYEKEE (reference sequence). The ends lost 0 bases at V and 3 bases at J; junction bases unmatched: 3. The CDR3 contains 15 residues. This CDR3 is CASSLDRGSYNEQFF. In DNA, the CDR3 is TGTGCCAGCAGCTTGGACAGGGGCAGCTACAATGAGCAGTTCTTC.

This chain uses TRBV5-1 with TRBJ2-5; D is possibly TRBD1 or TRBD2 (5 bases each). Germline assignment: CDR1 SGHRS and CDR2 YFSETQ. Between the trimmed V and J ends, which lost 3 bases and 4 bases, there was a span of 10 bases. The CDR3 runs to 13 residues. In DNA, the CDR3 is TGCGCCAGCAGCTCGCCGAGGGGAGAGACCCAGTACTTC. Its protein product is CASSSPRGETQYF.

The chain joins TRBV5-4 to TRBJ2-2; 10 nucleotides match TRBD2. Germline CDR1 is SGHNT and CDR2 is YYREEE (reference sequence). Trimming took 4 bases from V and 3 from J; bases not matched to a gene: 6. The CDR3 sequence is 16 residues long. This chain's CDR3 is CASSLGTSADTGELFF. DNA for the CDR3: TGTGCCAGCAGCCTCGGGACTAGCGCCGACACCGGGGAGCTGTTTTTT.

V usage is TRBV18 and J usage is TRBJ2-6; D is unresolved. Germline assignment: CDR1 KGHSH and CDR2 LQKENI. V was trimmed by 3 bases and J by 0 bases, leaving 15 bases between them. This CDR3 region has 18 residues. Here the CDR3 reads CASSPPMGSYSGANVLTF. The CDR3 DNA reads as TGTGCCAGCTCACCCCCTATGGGCTCTTACTCTGGGGCCAACGTCCTGACTTTC.

This clone showed up just once. J is TRBJ1-2 and V is TRBV5-8; TRBD1 agrees at 7 bases. With V trimmed by 0 bases and J by 8 bases, 4 bases remained unmatched. The CDR3 has 13 residues. CDR1 and CDR2 from the germline V gene are SGHTS and YDEGEE. CDR3 nucleotides: TGTGCCAGCAGCTTGGGACAGGGAGCGGGCTACACCTTC. Its translation: CASSLGQGAGYTF.

The rearrangement uses TRBV18 and TRBJ1-2, with no clear D. The CDR3 has 14 amino acids. V lost 1 base, J lost 7 bases, and 13 bases lay in between. The germline CDR1 and CDR2 sequences are KGHSH and LQKENI. CDR3 sequence: CASSPQKLGGGYTF. The CDR3 nucleotides are TGTGCCAGCTCACCACAGAAACTGGGAGGTGGCTACACCTTC.

V and J are TRBV5-5 and TRBJ1-6; D gene uncertain. V was trimmed by 2 bases and J by 7 bases, leaving 10 bases between them. The CDR3 consists of 14 residues. CDR1 is SGHKS, CDR2 YYEKEE, per germline (reference sequence). The CDR3 region has the DNA TGTGCCAGCAGCTTCGTCCCAGTAAATTCACCCCTCCACTTT. It codes for CASSFVPVNSPLHF.

In this sample, this clone turned up a few times. The genes are TRBV6-6 and TRBJ1-2; a weak D match, TRBD1 (5 bases). V lost 7 bases, J lost 7 bases, and 13 bases lay in between. This CDR3 is built from 12 residues. Per the germline V gene, CDR1 is MNHNY and CDR2 is SVGAGI (reference sequence). CDR3 sequence reads: CASINRGFGYTF. DNA of the CDR3: TGTGCCAGCATTAACCGGGGGTTTGGCTACACCTTC.

Only a few counts were recorded for this clone. The V gene is TRBV6-5, the J gene TRBJ1-5; D ambiguous. The CDR3 extends over 13 amino acids. V lost 0 bases and J 4 bases, leaving 4 bases between the germline ends. Germline-derived CDR1 and CDR2 are MNHEY and SVGAGI. CDR3 amino acids: CASSYSRNQPQHF. The CDR3 DNA reads as TGTGCCAGCAGTTACTCTCGAAATCAGCCCCAGCATTTT.

In this sample, this clone turned up a few times. This chain joins TRBV28 and TRBJ1-5; possible D gene TRBD1, 6 bases. Trimming shortened V by 9 bases and J by 2 bases, and 14 bases separated the two germline ends. CDR3 length: 14 amino acids. Looked up from germline, CDR1 is MDHEN and CDR2 is SYDVKM. The CDR3 region has the DNA TGTGCCAGTCAAGGGGGAGGGGGCAATCAGCCCCAGCATTTT. Encoded protein: CASQGGGGNQPQHF.